These T cell receptor beta chains were read from a single sample in a study of T cells in narcolepsy. Profiling relied on immunoSEQ multiplex PCR, and the TCRdb table lists in-frame clones only, not all of them. The sample includes around 16,000 clones, roughly 85% seen only once; the top ten take approximately 37%. The sequencing sample was made of memory (CD45RA-) CD4+ T cells from blood. These TCRs come from a human donor in good health. The CDR3 runs from the conserved cysteine through the conserved F or W. D genes are given only for firm matches. Only part of the rows carry a size: once, few, many, or a class if the clone is expanded.

clone_size	v_call	j_call	d_call	cdr3_nt	cdr3_aa
.	TRBV19	TRBJ2-2	.	TGTGCCAGTAGAAATACCGGGGAGCTGTTTTTT	CASRNTGELFF
.	TRBV4-2	TRBJ2-2	.	TGTGCCAGCAGCTCCCACCCCACACGCGGGGAGCTGTTTTTT	CASSSHPTRGELFF
.	TRBV25-1	TRBJ2-1	.	TGTGCCAGCAGTGAATTTGGGGCGTTGCAGTTCTTC	CASSEFGALQFF
.	TRBV4-2	TRBJ2-1	.	TGTGCCAGCAGCCAAGATCCAGGGACGCACCGTGGCAATGAGCAGTTCTTC	CASSQDPGTHRGNEQFF
.	TRBV7-9	TRBJ2-5	.	TGTGCCAGCAGCTTATTAACGGGTTTCGACCAAGAGACCCAGTACTTC	CASSLLTGFDQETQYF
once	TRBV9	TRBJ1-2	TRBD1	TGTGCCAGCAGCGATGGCCCAGGGGGCTTAGGGTATGGCTACACCTTC	CASSDGPGGLGYGYTF
few	TRBV10-3	TRBJ2-7	TRBD1	TGTGCCATCAGTGCCATAGACAGGGGCGCCCACGAGCAGTACTTC	CAISAIDRGAHEQYF
.	TRBV11-1	TRBJ2-2	.	TGTGCCAGCACCCGAAGCCGCAGGGGCACCGGGGAGCTGTTTTTT	CASTRSRRGTGELFF
.	TRBV6-5	TRBJ1-2	.	TGTGCCAGCAGTTACTCAGGGGGTCGAGGCTATGGCTACACCTTC	CASSYSGGRGYGYTF
.	TRBV7-8	TRBJ2-5	.	TGTGCCAGCAGCTCCCTAAGGAGCGGCCAAGAGACCCAGTACTTC	CASSSLRSGQETQYF
.	TRBV16	TRBJ1-5	TRBD1	TGTGCCAGCAGCCAATCCCGGGACAGGGTGGATCAGCCCCAGCATTTT	CASSQSRDRVDQPQHF
.	TRBV6-1	TRBJ1-1	TRBD1	TGTGCCAGCAGTTTTGGTGGGGACAGAGACACTGAAGCTTTCTTT	CASSFGGDRDTEAFF
.	TRBV7-6	TRBJ2-7	.	TGTGCCAGCAGCTTAGGTAGCATTCCAGTCTACGAGCAGTACTTC	CASSLGSIPVYEQYF
.	TRBV11-2	TRBJ2-1	.	TGTGCCAGCAGCTTATTTGGCGGGATCTACAATGAGCAGTTCTTC	CASSLFGGIYNEQFF
few	TRBV9	TRBJ2-5	.	TGTGCCAGCAGCCGCGGAGAGACCCAGTACTTC	CASSRGETQYF
.	TRBV7-6	TRBJ1-1	.	TGTGCCAGCAGCTCATGGCGAGGGACCACTGAAGCTTTCTTT	CASSSWRGTTEAFF
.	TRBV6-1	TRBJ1-2	.	TGTGCCAGCACCGGGGCCATGAGGGGGAACTATGGCTACACCTTC	CASTGAMRGNYGYTF
.	TRBV11-3	TRBJ2-1	.	TGTGCCAGCAGCTTAGCGGGAGTCGATGAGCAGTTCTTC	CASSLAGVDEQFF
few	TRBV7-9	TRBJ2-5	.	TGTGCCAGCAGCTTGTATAGCGTGGAACAAGAGACCCAGTACTTC	CASSLYSVEQETQYF
.	TRBV14	TRBJ2-5	TRBD2	TGTGCCAGCAGCCAATGGCAGGGAGGGGTCCAAGAGACCCAGTACTTC	CASSQWQGGVQETQYF
.	TRBV29-1	TRBJ2-3	TRBD2	TGCAGCGTTGGACTAGCGGGGCCCACAGATACGCAGTATTTT	CSVGLAGPTDTQYF
.	TRBV6-1	TRBJ1-5	TRBD1	TGTGCCAGCCGGGACAGGGGCAATCAGCCCCAGCATTTT	CASRDRGNQPQHF
.	TRBV10-2	TRBJ2-1	TRBD2	TGCGCCAGCAGTGATCGGACTAGCGGGTCTTCCTACAATGAGCAGTTCTTC	CASSDRTSGSSYNEQFF
.	TRBV27	TRBJ1-6	.	TGTGCCAGCAGTTTCAGGCCTTGGGATTCACCCCTCCACTTT	CASSFRPWDSPLHF
once	TRBV9	TRBJ2-2	TRBD2	TGTGCCAGCAGCAAACTAGCGGGGCCCTCAGGGACCGGGGAGCTGTTTTTT	CASSKLAGPSGTGELFF
.	TRBV18	TRBJ1-2	TRBD1	TGTGCCAGCTCCTTACAGGGGCTGCGTGACGGCTACACCTTC	CASSLQGLRDGYTF
.	TRBV9	TRBJ1-1	TRBD1	TGTGCCAGCGACAGAGGGGGCGCAGGGAACACTGAAGCTTTCTTT	CASDRGGAGNTEAFF
once	TRBV11-2	TRBJ1-3	.	TGTGCCAGCAGCTCCACAAAAAAGGACTCTGGAAACACCATATATTTT	CASSSTKKDSGNTIYF
.	TRBV4-1	TRBJ2-3	.	TGCGCCAGCAGCCAATTTGGCACGCCGAGCACAGATACGCAGTATTTT	CASSQFGTPSTDTQYF
.	TRBV19	TRBJ1-5	.	TGTGCCAGTAGGGGAGAGGGCAATCAGCCCCAGCATTTT	CASRGEGNQPQHF
.	TRBV10-1	TRBJ1-6	.	TGCGCCAGCAGAGGGGGGAAGGGGAGGTTTTCACCCCTCCACTTT	CASRGGKGRFSPLHF
.	TRBV5-4	TRBJ1-2	.	TGTGCCAGCAGCTTGGGAGGGGGTTCAGGGTATGGCTACACCTTC	CASSLGGGSGYGYTF
.	TRBV5-1	TRBJ1-2	.	TGCGCCAGCAGCTTCTTACTCCCCGCCGGCCCCACCCATGGCTACACCTTC	CASSFLLPAGPTHGYTF